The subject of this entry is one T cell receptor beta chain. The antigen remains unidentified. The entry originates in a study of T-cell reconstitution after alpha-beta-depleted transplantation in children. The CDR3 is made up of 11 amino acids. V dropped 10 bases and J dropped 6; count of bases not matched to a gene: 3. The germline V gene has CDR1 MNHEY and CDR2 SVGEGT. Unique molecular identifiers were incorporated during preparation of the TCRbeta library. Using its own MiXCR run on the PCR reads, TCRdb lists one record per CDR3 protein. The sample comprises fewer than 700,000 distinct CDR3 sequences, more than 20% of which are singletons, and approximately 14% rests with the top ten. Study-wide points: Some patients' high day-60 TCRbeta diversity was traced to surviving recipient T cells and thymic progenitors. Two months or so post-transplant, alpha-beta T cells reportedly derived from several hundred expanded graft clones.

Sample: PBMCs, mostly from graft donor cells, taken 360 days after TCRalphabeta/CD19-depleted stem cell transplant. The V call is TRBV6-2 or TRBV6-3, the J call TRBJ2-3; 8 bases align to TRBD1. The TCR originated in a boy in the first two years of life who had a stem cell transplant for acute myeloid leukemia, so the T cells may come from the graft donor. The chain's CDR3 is CAIQGADTQYF. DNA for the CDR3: TGTGCCATCCAGGGGGCTGATACGCAGTATTTT.